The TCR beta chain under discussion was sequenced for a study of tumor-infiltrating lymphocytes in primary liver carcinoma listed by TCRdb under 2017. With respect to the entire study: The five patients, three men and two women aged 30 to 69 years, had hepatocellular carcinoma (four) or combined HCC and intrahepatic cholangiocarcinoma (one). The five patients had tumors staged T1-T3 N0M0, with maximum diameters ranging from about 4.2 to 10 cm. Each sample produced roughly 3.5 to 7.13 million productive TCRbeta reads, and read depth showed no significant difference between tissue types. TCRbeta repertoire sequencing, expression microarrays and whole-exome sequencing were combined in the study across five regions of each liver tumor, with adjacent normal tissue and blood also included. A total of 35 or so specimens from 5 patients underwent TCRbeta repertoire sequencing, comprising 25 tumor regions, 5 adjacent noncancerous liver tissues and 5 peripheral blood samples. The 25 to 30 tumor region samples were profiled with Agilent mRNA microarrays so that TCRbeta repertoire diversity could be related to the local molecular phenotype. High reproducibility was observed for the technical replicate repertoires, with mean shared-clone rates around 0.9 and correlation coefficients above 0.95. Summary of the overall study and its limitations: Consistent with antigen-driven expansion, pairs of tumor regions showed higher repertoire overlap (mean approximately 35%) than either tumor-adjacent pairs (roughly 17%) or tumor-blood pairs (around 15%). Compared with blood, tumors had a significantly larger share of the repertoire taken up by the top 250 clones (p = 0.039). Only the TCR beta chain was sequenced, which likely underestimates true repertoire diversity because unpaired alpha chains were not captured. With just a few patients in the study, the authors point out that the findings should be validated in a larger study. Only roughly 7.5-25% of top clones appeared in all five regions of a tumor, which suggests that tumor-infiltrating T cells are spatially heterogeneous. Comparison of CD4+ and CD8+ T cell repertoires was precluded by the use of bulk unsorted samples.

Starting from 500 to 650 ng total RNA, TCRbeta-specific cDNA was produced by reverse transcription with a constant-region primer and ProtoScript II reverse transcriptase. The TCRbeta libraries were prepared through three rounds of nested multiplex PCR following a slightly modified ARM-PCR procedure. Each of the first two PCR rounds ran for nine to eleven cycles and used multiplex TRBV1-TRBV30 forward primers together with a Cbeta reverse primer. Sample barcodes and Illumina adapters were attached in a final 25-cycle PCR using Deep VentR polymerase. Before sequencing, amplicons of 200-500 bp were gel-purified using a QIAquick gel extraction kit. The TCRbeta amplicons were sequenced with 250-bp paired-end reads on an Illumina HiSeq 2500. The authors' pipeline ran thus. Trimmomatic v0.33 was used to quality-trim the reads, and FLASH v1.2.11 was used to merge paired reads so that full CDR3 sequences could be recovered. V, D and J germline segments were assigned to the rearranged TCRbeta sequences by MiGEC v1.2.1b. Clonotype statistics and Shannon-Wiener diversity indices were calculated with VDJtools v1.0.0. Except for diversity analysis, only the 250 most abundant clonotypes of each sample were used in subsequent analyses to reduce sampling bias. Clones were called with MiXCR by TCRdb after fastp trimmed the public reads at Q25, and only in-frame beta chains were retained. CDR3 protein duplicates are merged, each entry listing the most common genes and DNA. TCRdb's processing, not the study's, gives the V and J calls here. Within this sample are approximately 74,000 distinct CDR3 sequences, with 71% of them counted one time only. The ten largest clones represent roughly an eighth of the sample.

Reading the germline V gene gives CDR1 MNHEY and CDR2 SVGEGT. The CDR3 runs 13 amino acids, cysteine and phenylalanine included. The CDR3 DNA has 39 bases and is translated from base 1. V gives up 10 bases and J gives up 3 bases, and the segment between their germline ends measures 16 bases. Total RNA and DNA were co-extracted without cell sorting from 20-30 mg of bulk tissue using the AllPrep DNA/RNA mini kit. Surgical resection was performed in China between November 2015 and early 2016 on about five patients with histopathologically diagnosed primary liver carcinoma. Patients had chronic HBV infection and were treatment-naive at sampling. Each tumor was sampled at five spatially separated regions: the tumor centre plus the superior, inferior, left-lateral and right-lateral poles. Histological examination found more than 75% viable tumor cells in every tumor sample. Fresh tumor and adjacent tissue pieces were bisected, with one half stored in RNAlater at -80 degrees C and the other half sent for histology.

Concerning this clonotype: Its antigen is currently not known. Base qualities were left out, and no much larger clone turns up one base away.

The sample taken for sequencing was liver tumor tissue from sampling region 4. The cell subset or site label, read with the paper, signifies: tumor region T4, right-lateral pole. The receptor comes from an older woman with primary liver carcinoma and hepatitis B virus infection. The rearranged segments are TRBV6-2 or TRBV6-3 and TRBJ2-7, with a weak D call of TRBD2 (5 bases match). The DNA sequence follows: TGTGCCAACGGGAAGGGTTCTATCTACGAGCAGTACTTC. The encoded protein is CANGKGSIYEQYF.